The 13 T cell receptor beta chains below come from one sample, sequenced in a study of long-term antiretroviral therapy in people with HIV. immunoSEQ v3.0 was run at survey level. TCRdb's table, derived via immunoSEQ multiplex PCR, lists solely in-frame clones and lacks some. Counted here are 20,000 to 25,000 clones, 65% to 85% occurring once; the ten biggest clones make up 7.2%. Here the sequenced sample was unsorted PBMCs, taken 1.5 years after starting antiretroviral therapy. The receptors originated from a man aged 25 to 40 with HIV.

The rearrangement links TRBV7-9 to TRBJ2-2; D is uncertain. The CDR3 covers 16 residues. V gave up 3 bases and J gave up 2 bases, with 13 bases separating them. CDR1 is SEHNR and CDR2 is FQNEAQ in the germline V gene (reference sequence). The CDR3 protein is CASSFPLGSNTGELFF. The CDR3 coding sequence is TGTGCCAGCAGCTTTCCCCTCGGGTCTAACACCGGGGAGCTGTTTTTT.

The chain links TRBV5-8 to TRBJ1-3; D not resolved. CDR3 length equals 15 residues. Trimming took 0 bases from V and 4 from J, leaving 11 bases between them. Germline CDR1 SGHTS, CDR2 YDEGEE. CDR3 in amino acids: CASSLAFQTGNTIYF. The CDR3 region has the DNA TGTGCCAGCAGCTTGGCCTTCCAAACGGGAAACACCATATATTTT.

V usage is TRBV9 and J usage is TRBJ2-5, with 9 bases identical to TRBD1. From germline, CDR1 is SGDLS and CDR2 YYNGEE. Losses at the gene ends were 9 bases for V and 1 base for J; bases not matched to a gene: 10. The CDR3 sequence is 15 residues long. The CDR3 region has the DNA TGTGCCACGAGCCCCGGGACAGGGTTCCAAGAGACCCAGTACTTC. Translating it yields CATSPGTGFQETQYF.

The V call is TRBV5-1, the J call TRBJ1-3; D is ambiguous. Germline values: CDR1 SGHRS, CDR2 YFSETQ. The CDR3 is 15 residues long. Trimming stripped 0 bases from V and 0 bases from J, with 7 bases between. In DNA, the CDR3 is TGCGCCAGCAGCTTGGGTGGTGACTCTGGAAACACCATATATTTT. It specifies CASSLGGDSGNTIYF.

CDR3 DNA sequence: TGCGCCAGCAATCCTCCGGGACTAGCGGGGGGTAATGAGCAGTTCTTC. Translation gives CASNPPGLAGGNEQFF. The chain uses TRBV5-1 and TRBJ2-1; the match to TRBD2 covers 15 bases. The length of the CDR3 is 16 residues. The germline V gene has CDR1 SGHRS and CDR2 YFSETQ. Unmatched junction bases numbered 8, after V lost 6 bases and J lost 7 bases.

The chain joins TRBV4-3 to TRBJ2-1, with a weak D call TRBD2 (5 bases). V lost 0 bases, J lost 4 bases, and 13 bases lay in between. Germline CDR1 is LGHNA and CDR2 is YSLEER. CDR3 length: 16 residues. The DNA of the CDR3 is TGCGCCAGCAGCCAAGAAGACTACCTGGAATACAATGAGCAGTTCTTC. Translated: CASSQEDYLEYNEQFF.

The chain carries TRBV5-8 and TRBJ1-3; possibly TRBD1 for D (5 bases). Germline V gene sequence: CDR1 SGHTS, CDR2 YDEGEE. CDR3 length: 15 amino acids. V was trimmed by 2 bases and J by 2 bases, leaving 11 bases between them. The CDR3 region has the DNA TGTGCCAGCAGCTTTGGCGGGGGTACTGGAAACACCATATATTTT. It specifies CASSFGGGTGNTIYF.

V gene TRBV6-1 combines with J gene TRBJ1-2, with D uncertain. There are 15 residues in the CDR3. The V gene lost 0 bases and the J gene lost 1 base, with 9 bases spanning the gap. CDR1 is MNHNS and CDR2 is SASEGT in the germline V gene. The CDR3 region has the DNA TGTGCCAGCAGTGAAGCAGGGTTGGGTAACTATGGCTACACCTTC. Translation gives CASSEAGLGNYGYTF.

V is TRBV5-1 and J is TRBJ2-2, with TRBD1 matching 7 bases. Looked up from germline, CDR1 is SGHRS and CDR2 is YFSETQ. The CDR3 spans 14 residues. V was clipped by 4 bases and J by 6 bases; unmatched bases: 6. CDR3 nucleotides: TGCGCCAGCAGCGAGGGGGCGCTCGCCGGGGAGCTGTTTTTT. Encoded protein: CASSEGALAGELFF.

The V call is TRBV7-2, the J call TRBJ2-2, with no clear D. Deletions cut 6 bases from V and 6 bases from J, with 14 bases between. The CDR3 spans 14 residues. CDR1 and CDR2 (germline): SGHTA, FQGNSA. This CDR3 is CASRLFSGPGELFF. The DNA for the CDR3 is TGTGCCAGCAGGCTATTTAGTGGACCCGGGGAGCTGTTTTTT.

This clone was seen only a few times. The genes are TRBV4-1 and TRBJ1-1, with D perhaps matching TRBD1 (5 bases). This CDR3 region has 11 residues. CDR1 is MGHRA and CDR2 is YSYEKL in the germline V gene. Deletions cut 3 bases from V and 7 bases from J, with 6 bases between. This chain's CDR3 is CASSQGVEAFF. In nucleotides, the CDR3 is TGCGCCAGCAGCCAGGGGGTTGAAGCTTTCTTT.

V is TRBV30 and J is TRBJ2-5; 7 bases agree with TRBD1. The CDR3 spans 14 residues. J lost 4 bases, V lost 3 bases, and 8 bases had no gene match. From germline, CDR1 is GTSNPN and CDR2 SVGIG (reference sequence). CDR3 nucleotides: TGTGCCTGGAGCCCGGGACAGACTCTAGAGACCCAGTACTTC. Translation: CAWSPGQTLETQYF.

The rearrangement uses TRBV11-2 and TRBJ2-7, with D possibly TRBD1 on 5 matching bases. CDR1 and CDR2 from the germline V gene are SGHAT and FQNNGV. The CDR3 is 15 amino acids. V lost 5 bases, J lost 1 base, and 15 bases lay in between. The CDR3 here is CASSLDWGSSYEQYF. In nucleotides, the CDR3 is TGTGCCAGCAGCCTCGATTGGGGCTCTTCCTACGAGCAGTACTTC.